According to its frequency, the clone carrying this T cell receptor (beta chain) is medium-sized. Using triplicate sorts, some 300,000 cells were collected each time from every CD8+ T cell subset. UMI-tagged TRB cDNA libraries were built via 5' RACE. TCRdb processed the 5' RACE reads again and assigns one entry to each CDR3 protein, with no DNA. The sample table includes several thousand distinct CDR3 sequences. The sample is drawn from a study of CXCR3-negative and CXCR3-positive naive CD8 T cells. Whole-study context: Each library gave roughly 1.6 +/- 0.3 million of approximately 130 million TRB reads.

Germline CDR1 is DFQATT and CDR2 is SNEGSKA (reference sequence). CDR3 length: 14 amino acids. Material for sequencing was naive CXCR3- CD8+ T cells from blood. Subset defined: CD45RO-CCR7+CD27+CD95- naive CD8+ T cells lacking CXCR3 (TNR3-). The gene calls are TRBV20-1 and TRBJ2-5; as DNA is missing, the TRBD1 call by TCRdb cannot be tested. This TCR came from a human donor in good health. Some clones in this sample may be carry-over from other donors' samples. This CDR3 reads CSARDRVGGETQYF.